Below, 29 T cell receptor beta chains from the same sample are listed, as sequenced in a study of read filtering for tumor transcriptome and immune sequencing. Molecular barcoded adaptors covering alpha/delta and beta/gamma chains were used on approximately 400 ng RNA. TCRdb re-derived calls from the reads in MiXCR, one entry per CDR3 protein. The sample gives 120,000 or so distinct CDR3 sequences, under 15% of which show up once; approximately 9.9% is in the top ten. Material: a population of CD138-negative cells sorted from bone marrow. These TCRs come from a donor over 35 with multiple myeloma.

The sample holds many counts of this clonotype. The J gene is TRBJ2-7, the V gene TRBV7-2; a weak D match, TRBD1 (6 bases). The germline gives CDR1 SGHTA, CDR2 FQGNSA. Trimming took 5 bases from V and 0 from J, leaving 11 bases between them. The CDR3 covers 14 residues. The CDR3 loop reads CASSPLDSSYEQYF. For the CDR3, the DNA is TGTGCCAGCAGCCCCTTGGACAGCTCCTACGAGCAGTACTTC.

The CDR3: CATSRGRQAEETQYF. In DNA form, the CDR3 reads TGTGCCACCAGCAGAGGAAGACAGGCGGAGGAGACCCAGTACTTC. This chain links TRBV15 with TRBJ2-5; tentatively, D is TRBD1 (6 bases). This CDR3 has 15 amino acids. CDR1 and CDR2 (germline): LNHNV, YYDKDF (reference sequence). Deletions cut 1 base from V and 5 bases from J, with 14 bases between. The whole variable domain, remainder taken from reference TRBV15 and TRBJ2-5, is DAMVIQNPRYQVTQFGKPVTLSCSQTLNHNVMYWYQQKSSQAPKLLFHYYDKDFNNEADTPDNFQSRRPNTSFCFLDIRSPGLGDTAMYLCATSRGRQAEETQYFGPGTRLLVL.

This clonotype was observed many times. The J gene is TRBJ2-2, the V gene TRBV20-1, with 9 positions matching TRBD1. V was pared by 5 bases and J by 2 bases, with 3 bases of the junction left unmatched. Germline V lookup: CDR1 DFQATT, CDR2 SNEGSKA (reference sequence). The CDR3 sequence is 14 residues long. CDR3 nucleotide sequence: TGCAGTGCTGACAGGGGGATCAACACCGGGGAGCTGTTTTTT. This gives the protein CSADRGINTGELFF.

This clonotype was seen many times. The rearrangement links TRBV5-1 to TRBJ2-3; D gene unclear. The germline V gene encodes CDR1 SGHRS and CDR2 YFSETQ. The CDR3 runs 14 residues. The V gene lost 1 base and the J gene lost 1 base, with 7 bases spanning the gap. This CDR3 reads CASSLRVRTDTQYF. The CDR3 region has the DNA TGCGCCAGCAGCTTGAGGGTTCGCACAGATACGCAGTATTTT.

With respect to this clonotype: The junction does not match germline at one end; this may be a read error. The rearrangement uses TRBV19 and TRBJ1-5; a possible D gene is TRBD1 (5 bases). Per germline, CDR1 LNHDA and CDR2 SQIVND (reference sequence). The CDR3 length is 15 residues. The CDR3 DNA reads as TGTGCCAGTAGTATTGGCCAACAGGTTAATCAGCCCCAGCGTTTT. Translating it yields CASSIGQQVNQPQRF.

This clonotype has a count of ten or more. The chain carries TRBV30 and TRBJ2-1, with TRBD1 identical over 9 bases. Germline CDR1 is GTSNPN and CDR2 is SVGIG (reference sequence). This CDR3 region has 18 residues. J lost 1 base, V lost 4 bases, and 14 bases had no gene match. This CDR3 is CAWTFDRGVKESYNEQFF. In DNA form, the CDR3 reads TGTGCCTGGACTTTTGACAGGGGGGTTAAAGAATCCTACAATGAGCAGTTCTTC.

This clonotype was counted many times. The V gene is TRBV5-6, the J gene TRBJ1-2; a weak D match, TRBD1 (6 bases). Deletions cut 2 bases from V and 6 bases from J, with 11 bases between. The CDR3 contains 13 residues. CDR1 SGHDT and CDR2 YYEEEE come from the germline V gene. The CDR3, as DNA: TGTGCCAGCAGCTTCAGGGGTAGAAATGGCTACACCTTC. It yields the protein CASSFRGRNGYTF.

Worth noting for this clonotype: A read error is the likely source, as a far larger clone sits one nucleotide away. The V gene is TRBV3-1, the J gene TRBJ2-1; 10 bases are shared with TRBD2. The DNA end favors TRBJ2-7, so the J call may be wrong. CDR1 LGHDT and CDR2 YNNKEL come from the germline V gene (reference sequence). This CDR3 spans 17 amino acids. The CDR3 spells CASSLDLGLAETYEQYF. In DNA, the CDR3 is TGTGCCAGCAGCCTAGATCTTGGACTAGCGGAAACCTACGAGCAGTACTTC.

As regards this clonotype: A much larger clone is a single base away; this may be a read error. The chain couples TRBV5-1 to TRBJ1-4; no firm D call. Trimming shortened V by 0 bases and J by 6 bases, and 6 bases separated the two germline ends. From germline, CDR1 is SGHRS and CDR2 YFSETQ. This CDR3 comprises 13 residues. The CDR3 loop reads CASSLAFDEKLFF. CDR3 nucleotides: TGCGCCAGCAGCTTGGCCTTTGATGAAAAACTGTTTTTT.

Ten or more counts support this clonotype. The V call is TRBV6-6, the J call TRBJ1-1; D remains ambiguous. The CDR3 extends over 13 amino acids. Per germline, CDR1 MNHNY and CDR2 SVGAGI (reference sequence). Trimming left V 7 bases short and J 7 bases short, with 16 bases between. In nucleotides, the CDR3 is TGTGCCAGCAACTTCGACACGGCCGTTGAAGCTTTCTTT. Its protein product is CASNFDTAVEAFF.

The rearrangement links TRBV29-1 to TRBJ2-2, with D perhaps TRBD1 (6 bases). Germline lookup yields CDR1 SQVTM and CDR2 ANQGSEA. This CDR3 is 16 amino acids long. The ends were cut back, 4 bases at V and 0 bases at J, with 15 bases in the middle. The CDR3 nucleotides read TGCAGCGTTGGGGGGCCAGCCGAGGCGAACACCGGGGAGCTGTTTTTT. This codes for CSVGGPAEANTGELFF.

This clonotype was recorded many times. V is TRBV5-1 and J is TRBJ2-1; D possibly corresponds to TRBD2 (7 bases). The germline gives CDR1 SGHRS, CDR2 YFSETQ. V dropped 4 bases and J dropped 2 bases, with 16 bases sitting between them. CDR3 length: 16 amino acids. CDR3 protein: CASSRTAGTAYNEQFF. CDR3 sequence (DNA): TGCGCCAGCAGCAGGACAGCGGGAACAGCCTACAATGAGCAGTTCTTC.

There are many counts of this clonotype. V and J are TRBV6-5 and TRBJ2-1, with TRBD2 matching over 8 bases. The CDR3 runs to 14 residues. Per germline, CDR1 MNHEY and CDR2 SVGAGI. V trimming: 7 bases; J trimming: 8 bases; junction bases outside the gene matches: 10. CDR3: CASTRAGAGDEQFF. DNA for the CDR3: TGTGCCAGCACCAGAGCGGGAGCGGGCGATGAGCAGTTCTTC.

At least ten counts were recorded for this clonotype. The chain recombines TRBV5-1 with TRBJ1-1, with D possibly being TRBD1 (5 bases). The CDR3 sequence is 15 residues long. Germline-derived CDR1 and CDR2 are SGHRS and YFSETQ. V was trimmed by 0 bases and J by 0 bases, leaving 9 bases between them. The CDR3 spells CASSLATGVNTEAFF. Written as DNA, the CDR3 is TGCGCCAGCAGCTTGGCCACAGGTGTGAACACTGAAGCTTTCTTT.

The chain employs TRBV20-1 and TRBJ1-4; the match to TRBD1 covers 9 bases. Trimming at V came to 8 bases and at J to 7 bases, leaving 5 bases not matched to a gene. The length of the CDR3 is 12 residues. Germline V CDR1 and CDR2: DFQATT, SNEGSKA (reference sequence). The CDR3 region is CSSTGGSEKLFF. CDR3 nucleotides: TGCAGTTCCACAGGGGGCAGTGAAAAACTGTTTTTT.

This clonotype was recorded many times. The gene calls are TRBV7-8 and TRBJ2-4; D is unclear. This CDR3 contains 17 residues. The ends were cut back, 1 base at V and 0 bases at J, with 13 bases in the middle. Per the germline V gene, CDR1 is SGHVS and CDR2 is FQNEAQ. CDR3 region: CASSLEAAQTAKNIQYF. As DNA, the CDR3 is TGTGCCAGCAGCTTAGAGGCGGCACAAACAGCCAAAAACATTCAGTACTTC.

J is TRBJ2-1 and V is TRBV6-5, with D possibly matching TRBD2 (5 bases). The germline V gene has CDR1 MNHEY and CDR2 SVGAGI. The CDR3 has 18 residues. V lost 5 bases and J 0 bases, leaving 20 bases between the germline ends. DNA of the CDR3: TGTGCCAGCAGTCAACTTCCCGGAGGCCTCACCTCCTACAATGAGCAGTTCTTC. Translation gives CASSQLPGGLTSYNEQFF.

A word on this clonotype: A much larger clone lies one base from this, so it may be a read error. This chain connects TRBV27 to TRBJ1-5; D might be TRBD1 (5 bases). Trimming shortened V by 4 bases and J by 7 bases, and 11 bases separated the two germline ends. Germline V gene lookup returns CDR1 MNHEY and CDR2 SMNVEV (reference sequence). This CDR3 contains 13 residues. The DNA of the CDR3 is TGTGCCAGCAGTTACTGGGAGGGGCAGCCCCAGCATTTT. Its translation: CASSYWEGQPQHF.

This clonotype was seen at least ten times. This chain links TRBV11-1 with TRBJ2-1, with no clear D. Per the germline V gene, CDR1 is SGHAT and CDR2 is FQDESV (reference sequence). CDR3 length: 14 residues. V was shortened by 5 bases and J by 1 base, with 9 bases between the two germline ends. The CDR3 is CASSLGQSYNEQFF. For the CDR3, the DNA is TGTGCCAGCAGCCTCGGCCAGTCCTACAATGAGCAGTTCTTC.

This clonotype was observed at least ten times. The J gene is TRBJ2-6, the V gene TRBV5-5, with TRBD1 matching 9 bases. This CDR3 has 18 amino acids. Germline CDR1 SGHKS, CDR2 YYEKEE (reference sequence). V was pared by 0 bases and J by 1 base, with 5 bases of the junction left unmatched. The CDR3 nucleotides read TGTGCCAGCAGCTTGGTGGACAGGGGTCGGTCTGGGGCCAACGTCCTGACTTTC. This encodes CASSLVDRGRSGANVLTF. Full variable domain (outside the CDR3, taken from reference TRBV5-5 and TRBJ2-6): DAGVTQSPTHLIKTRGQQVTLRCSPISGHKSVSWYQQVLGQGPQFIFQYYEKEERGRGNFPDRFSARQFPNYSSELNVNALLLGDSALYLCASSLVDRGRSGANVLTFGAGSRLTVL.

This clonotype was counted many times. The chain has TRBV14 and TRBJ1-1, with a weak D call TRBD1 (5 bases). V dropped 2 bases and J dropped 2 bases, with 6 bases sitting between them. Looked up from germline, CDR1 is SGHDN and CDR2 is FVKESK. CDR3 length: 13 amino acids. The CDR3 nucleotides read TGTGCCAGCAGCCAACAGGGAAACACTGAAGCTTTCTTT. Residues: CASSQQGNTEAFF.

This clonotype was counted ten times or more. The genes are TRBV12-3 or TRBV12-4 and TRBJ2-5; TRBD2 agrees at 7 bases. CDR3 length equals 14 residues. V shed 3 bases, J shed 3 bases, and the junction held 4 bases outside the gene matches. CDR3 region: CASSFSAGEETQYF. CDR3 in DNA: TGTGCCAGCAGTTTCAGTGCGGGGGAAGAGACCCAGTACTTC.

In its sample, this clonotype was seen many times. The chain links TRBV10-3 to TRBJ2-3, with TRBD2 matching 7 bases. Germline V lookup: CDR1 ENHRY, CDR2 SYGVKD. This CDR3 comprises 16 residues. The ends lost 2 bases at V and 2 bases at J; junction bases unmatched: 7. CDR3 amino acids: CAISEISSGLTDTQYF. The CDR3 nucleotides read TGTGCCATCAGTGAGATAAGTAGCGGGCTCACAGATACGCAGTATTTT.

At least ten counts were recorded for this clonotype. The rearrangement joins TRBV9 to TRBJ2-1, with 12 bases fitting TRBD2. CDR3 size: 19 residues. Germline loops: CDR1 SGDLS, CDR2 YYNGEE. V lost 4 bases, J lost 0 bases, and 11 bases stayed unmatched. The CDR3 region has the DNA TGTGCCAGCAGCACCCATTCTCCGGGACTAGCGGGCTCCTACAATGAGCAGTTCTTC. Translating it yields CASSTHSPGLAGSYNEQFF.

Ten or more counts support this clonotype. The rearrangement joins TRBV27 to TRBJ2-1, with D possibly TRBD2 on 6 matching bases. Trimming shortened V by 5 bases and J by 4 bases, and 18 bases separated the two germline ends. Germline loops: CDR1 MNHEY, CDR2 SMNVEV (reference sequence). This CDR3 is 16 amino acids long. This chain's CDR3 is CASSPFPSASYNEQFF. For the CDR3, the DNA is TGTGCCAGCAGTCCCTTCCCTAGCGCCAGTTACAATGAGCAGTTCTTC.

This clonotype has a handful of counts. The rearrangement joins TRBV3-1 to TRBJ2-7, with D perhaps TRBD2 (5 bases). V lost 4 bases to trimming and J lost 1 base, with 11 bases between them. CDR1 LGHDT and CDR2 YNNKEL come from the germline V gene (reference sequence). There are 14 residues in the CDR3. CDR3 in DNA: TGTGCCAGCAGCCGTTCCGGAGGATCCTACGAGCAGTACTTC. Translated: CASSRSGGSYEQYF.

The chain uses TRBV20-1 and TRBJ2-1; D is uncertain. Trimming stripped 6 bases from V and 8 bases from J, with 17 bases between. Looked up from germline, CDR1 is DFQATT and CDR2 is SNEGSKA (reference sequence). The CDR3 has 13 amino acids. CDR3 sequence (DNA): TGCAGTGCCCCGGCACATAATCCCGATGAGCAGTTCTTC. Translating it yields CSAPAHNPDEQFF.

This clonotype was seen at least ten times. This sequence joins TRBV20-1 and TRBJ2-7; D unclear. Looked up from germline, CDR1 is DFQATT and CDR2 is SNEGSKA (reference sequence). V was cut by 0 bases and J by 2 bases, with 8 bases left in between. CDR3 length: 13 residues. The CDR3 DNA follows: TGCAGTGCTAGAGATAGGACCGCCTACGAGCAGTACTTC. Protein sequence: CSARDRTAYEQYF.

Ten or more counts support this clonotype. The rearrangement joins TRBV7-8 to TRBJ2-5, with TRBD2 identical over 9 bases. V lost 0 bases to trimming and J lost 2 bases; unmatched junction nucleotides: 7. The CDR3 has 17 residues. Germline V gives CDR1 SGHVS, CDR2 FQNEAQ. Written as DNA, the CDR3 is TGTGCCAGCAGCTTAGCCGTTGCGGGAGGGCCGCAAGAGACCCAGTACTTC. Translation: CASSLAVAGGPQETQYF.